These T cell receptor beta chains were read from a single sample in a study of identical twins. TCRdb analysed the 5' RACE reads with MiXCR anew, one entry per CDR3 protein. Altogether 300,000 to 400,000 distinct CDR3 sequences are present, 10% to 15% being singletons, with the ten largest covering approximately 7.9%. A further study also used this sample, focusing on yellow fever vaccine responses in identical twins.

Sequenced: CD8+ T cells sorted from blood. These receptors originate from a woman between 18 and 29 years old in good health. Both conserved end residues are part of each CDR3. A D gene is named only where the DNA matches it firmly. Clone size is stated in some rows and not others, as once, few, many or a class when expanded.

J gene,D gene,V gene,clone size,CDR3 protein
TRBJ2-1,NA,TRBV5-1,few,CASSVEGYEQFF
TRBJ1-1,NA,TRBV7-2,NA,CASSFVPNTEAFF
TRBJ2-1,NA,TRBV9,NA,CASSVAGAGVDEQFF
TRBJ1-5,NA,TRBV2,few,CASRRTGNNQPQHF
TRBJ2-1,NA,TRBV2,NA,CASSEVGTDNEQFF
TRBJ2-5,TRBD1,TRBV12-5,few,CASGLGQGKETQYF
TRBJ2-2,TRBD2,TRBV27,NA,CASSSRGGRELFF
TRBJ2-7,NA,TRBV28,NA,CASSFAGYSYEQYF
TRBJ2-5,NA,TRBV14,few,CASSPATDWKTQYF
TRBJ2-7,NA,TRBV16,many,CASSQYGGDEQYF
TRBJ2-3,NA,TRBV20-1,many,CSARDGTEADTQYF
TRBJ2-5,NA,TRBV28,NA,CASSSETVGETQYF
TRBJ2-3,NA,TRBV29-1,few,CSVEDLATWDTQYF
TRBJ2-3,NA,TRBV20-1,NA,CSATSTGYTDTQYF
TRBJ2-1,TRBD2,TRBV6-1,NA,CASSEGRGGNEQFF
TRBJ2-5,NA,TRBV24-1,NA,CATSDFYTQETQYF
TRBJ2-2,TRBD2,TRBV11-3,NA,CASSSTDHRTSRSDGELFF
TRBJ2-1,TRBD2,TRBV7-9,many,CASSPETSFLEQFF
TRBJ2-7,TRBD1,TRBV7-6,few,CASSGTEQDEQYF
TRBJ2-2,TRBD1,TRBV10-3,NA,CAISPLLGTGVTGELFF
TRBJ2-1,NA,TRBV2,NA,CASQGSYNEQFF
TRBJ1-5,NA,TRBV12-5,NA,CASGLSQPQHF
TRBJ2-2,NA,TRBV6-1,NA,CASSEAVPWGGELFF
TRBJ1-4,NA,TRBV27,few,CASSPLGSTTNEKLFF
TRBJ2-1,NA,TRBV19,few,CASSIGGGFGTLNNEQFF
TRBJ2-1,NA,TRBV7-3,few,CASSVNSGNEQFF
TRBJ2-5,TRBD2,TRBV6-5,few,CASSYPSSGGANRETQYF
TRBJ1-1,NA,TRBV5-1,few,CASSLDGRKNTEAFF
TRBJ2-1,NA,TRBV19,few,CASGAPSEGNEQFF
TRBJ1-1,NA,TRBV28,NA,CASGDTTNTEAFF
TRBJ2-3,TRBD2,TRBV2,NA,CASSEGTSESSTDTQYF
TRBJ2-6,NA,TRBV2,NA,CASKESTGANVLTF
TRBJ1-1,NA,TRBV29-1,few,CSAGTSNTEAFF
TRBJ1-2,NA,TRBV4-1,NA,CASSRADGAYGYTF
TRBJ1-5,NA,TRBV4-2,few,CASSQDRDPDQPQHF
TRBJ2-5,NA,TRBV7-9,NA,CASSSWDAGPQETQYF
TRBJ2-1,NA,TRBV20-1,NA,CSARDLASPFNEQFF
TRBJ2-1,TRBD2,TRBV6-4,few,CASSEAGGHYNEQFF